The 8 T cell receptor beta chains below were found in one sample sequenced in a study of blood T cells in healthy people across ages. Combining a sample-barcoded 5' primer with a J-beta primer mix, a second PCR ran for roughly 6 to 12 cycles. Using its own MiXCR run on the 5' RACE reads, TCRdb lists one record per CDR3 protein. This sample has 600,000 to 850,000 distinct CDR3 sequences, with roughly 25% found just once. The data also belong to a second study, concerning T cells of mothers and their children.

Material: blood. The receptors stem from a boy under 18 in good health.

Here the CDR3 DNA reads TGTGCCAGCAGCCAAGTAACAAACACCATATATTTT. Amino acids: CASSQVTNTIYF. The gene calls are TRBV3-1 and TRBJ1-3, with D uncertain. Germline CDR1 and CDR2: LGHDT and YNNKEL (reference sequence). Trimming took off 1 base at V and 6 bases at J, with 4 bases between the two ends. The CDR3 runs 12 residues.

This clonotype was seen a few times. The V gene is TRBV4-3, the J gene TRBJ1-2, with a weak D call TRBD1 (5 bases). Germline V gene sequence: CDR1 LGHNA, CDR2 YSLEER. V was trimmed by 0 bases and J by 12 bases, leaving 20 bases between them. The CDR3 has 15 residues. CDR3 sequence: CASSQDRASGGGNTF. The CDR3 DNA reads as TGCGCCAGCAGCCAAGACCGGGCGTCAGGTGGGGGGAACACCTTC.

In this sample, this clonotype turned up a few times. The J gene is TRBJ1-4, the V gene TRBV10-3; D call uncertain. The CDR3 loop spans 13 amino acids. From germline, CDR1 is ENHRY and CDR2 SYGVKD. The V gene lost 6 bases and the J gene lost 4 bases, with 9 bases spanning the gap. The CDR3 sequence: CAIRTGDNEKLFF. In DNA form, the CDR3 reads TGTGCCATCAGGACCGGGGATAATGAAAAACTGTTTTTT.

This chain uses TRBV9 with TRBJ2-1; weak D call: TRBD2 (5 bases). V was pared by 1 base and J by 4 bases, with 9 bases between. Germline V gene sequence: CDR1 SGDLS, CDR2 YYNGEE. This CDR3 is 14 amino acids long. CDR3 sequence (DNA): TGTGCCAGCAGCGTATACGGGATTTACAATGAGCAGTTCTTC. It encodes CASSVYGIYNEQFF.

The chain is built from TRBV25-1 and TRBJ2-5, with TRBD2 as a possible D gene (6 bases). Trimming shortened V by 4 bases and J by 5 bases, and 14 bases separated the two germline ends. The CDR3 sequence is 14 residues long. Germline V gene sequence: CDR1 MGHDK, CDR2 SYGVNS. The chain's CDR3 is CASSGSGRLETQYF. Here the CDR3 DNA reads TGTGCCAGCAGTGGGTCAGGGAGGTTGGAGACCCAGTACTTC.

The table lists this clonotype with a few counts. V gene TRBV10-2 combines with J gene TRBJ2-2, with 7 bases lining up with TRBD1. The V gene's germline CDR1 is WSHSY and CDR2 SAAADI. V lost 10 bases to trimming and J lost 4 bases; unmatched junction nucleotides: 15. This CDR3 comprises 16 residues. In DNA, the CDR3 is TGCGCCATCGCGGACAGGAGCGGCGAGAGCACCGGGGAGCTGTTTTTT. It encodes CAIADRSGESTGELFF.

The chain is built from TRBV14 and TRBJ2-3, with D possibly being TRBD1 (5 bases). The CDR3 has 16 amino acids. The ends were cut back, 2 bases at V and 2 bases at J, with 14 bases in the middle. The germline gives CDR1 SGHDN, CDR2 FVKESK. This chain's CDR3 is CASSQLQTAYTDTQYF. The CDR3 DNA is TGTGCCAGCAGCCAACTACAGACAGCTTACACAGATACGCAGTATTTT.

This clonotype was detected only a few times. This chain links TRBV12-3 or TRBV12-4 with TRBJ2-5; 7 nucleotides align to TRBD2. The J call is doubtful: the DNA matches TRBJ2-1 better. CDR3 length: 15 amino acids. The CDR3 protein is CASSLRGRAYNEQFF. The CDR3 bases are TGTGCCAGCAGTTTACGGGGGAGGGCCTACAATGAGCAGTTCTTC.